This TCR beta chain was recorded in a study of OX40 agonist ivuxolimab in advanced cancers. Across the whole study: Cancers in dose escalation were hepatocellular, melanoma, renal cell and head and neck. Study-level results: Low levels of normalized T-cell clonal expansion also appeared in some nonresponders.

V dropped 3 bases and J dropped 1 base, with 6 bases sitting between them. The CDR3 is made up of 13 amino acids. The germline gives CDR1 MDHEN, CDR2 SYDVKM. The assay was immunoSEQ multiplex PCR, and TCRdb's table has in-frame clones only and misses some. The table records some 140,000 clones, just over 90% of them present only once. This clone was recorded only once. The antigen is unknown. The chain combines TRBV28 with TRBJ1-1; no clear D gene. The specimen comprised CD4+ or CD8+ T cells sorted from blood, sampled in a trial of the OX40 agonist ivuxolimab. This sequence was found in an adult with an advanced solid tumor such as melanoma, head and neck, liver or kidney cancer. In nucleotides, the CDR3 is TGTGCCAGCAGTTTGTCCCCGAACACTGAAGCTTTCTTT. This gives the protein CASSLSPNTEAFF.